Presented here are 17 T cell receptor beta chains from one specimen sequenced in a study of CD8 T cells in Susac syndrome. An input of 0.5 to 1 ug of RNA was subjected to reverse transcription using random hexamers. Each CDR3 protein gets one entry after TCRdb re-called the immunoSEQ multiplex PCR reads with MiXCR. The sample lists 160,000 or so distinct CDR3 sequences, under 95% seen once, with roughly 0.08% in the top ten. Material for sequencing was CD4+ T cells from PBMCs. All receptors come from a human donor in good health.

This chain joins TRBV5-4 and TRBJ2-2; a possible D gene is TRBD1 (6 bases). Germline loops: CDR1 SGHNT, CDR2 YYREEE (reference sequence). The V end was cut by 7 bases, the J end by 4 bases, with 14 bases between. The CDR3 totals 14 residues. CDR3 residues: CASVDLGGTGELFF. DNA for the CDR3: TGTGCCAGCGTGGACTTAGGGGGCACCGGGGAGCTGTTTTTT.

This clonotype is a singleton in its sample. The V gene is TRBV30, the J gene TRBJ1-5; D perhaps matches TRBD1 (5 bases). Trimming removed 3 bases from V and 3 bases from J, with 9 bases in between. The germline V gene has CDR1 GTSNPN and CDR2 SVGIG (reference sequence). The CDR3 runs to 13 residues. Here the CDR3 reads CAWSWGINQPQHF. CDR3 DNA: TGTGCCTGGAGCTGGGGGATCAATCAGCCCCAGCATTTT. Complete variable domain (other parts from reference TRBV30 and TRBJ1-5): SQTIHQWPATLVQPVGSPLSLECTVEGTSNPNLYWYRQAAGRGLQLLFYSVGIGQISSEVPQNLSASRPQDRQFILSSKKLLLSDSGFYLCAWSWGINQPQHFGDGTRLSIL.

The chain links TRBV11-2 to TRBJ1-1; D perhaps matches TRBD1 (6 bases). Trimming stripped 5 bases from V and 0 bases from J, with 16 bases between. CDR1 and CDR2 (germline): SGHAT, FQNNGV. CDR3 length: 16 residues. CDR3 in DNA: TGTGCCAGCAGCAAAATCGGACAGCTCATGAACACTGAAGCTTTCTTT. Translating gives CASSKIGQLMNTEAFF.

This sequence joins TRBV6-5 and TRBJ1-2; no definite D call. Trimming shortened V by 6 bases and J by 0 bases, and 8 bases separated the two germline ends. The CDR3 is made up of 13 amino acids. The V gene's germline CDR1 is MNHEY and CDR2 SVGAGI. CDR3 nucleotides: TGTGCCAGCAGGTCACCCCCTAACTATGGCTACACCTTC. Its translation: CASRSPPNYGYTF.

The chain carries TRBV11-2 and TRBJ2-1, with D perhaps TRBD2 (6 bases). CDR1 SGHAT and CDR2 FQNNGV come from the germline V gene. Trimming pared 7 bases from V and 0 bases from J, leaving 13 bases between. This CDR3 is built from 15 residues. CDR3 protein: CASTRAGSSYNEQFF. CDR3 coding DNA: TGTGCCAGCACCCGAGCGGGCAGCTCCTACAATGAGCAGTTCTTC.

V usage is TRBV7-2 and J usage is TRBJ2-1; D gene unclear. This CDR3 has 15 amino acids. CDR1 and CDR2 (germline): SGHTA, FQGNSA. Trimming took off 5 bases at V and 0 bases at J, with 11 bases between the two ends. The CDR3 is CASSQSWSSYNEQFF. As DNA, the CDR3 is TGTGCCAGCAGCCAATCTTGGAGCTCCTACAATGAGCAGTTCTTC.

The chain links TRBV10-3 to TRBJ2-7, with D perhaps being TRBD1 or TRBD2 (5 bases each). Trimming shortened V by 8 bases and J by 6 bases, and 20 bases separated the two germline ends. In germline, CDR1 is ENHRY, CDR2 SYGVKD. The CDR3 is made up of 14 amino acids. The CDR3 nucleotides read TGTGCCATCCGCCGGGACGTCGTCGCGGTCGAGCAGTACTTC. As protein: CAIRRDVVAVEQYF.

Regarding this clonotype: The germline gene is not matched at one end of the junction; a read error may be the cause. DNA for the CDR3: TGTGCTAGCAGCTTAGGGGAGTACGGCGGGGAGCTGTTTTTT. As protein: CASSLGEYGGELFF. The chain is built from TRBV7-7 and TRBJ2-2; D is perhaps TRBD1 or TRBD2 (5 bases each). Per germline, CDR1 SSHAT and CDR2 FNYEAQ (reference sequence). This CDR3 region has 14 residues.

The rearrangement joins TRBV19 to TRBJ1-3; D unclear. Between the trimmed V and J ends, which lost 4 bases and 0 bases, there was a span of 10 bases. Germline V gene lookup returns CDR1 LNHDA and CDR2 SQIVND (reference sequence). The CDR3 runs 15 residues. The CDR3: CASSTYSGSGNTIYF. The CDR3 DNA follows: TGTGCCAGTAGTACATACTCCGGCTCTGGAAACACCATATATTTT.

The rearrangement links TRBV12-5 to TRBJ1-6; TRBD1 is a possible D gene (5 bases). CDR1 LGHNT and CDR2 FRNRAP come from the germline V gene. V lost 1 base and J lost 9, with 7 bases in between. The CDR3 runs 13 residues. The CDR3 loop reads CASGLDRISPLHF. In nucleotides, the CDR3 is TGTGCTAGTGGTTTGGACAGGATTTCACCCCTCCACTTT.

The DNA for the CDR3 is TGTGCCAGCAGTTACATCGATAGCGGGAGCACAGATACGCAGTATTTT. It specifies CASSYIDSGSTDTQYF. The chain employs TRBV6-6 and TRBJ2-3; 7 bases line up with TRBD2. The V and J ends lost 2 bases and 0 bases, in that order; junction bases with no gene match: 5. This CDR3 comprises 16 residues. CDR1 is MNHNY, CDR2 SVGAGI, per germline (reference sequence).

V usage is TRBV3-1 and J usage is TRBJ2-7; tentatively, D is TRBD2 (7 bases). The CDR3 totals 13 residues. The V and J ends lost 8 bases and 6 bases respectively, with 17 bases between them. Germline V lookup: CDR1 LGHDT, CDR2 YNNKEL (reference sequence). CDR3 DNA: TGTGCCAGCGGGGGCCGGGAGGCAGGCGAGCAGTACTTC. Protein: CASGGREAGEQYF.

This clonotype was recorded only once. The chain carries TRBV10-3 and TRBJ2-2, with 7 bases that match TRBD1. The CDR3 is 18 amino acids. Per germline, CDR1 ENHRY and CDR2 SYGVKD. J lost 4 bases, V lost 4 bases, and 15 bases had no gene match. In DNA, the CDR3 is TGTGCCATCAGTGCCCCTCCGGACAGGACCCATATCACCGGGGAGCTGTTTTTT. It yields the protein CAISAPPDRTHITGELFF.

The chain joins TRBV28 to TRBJ2-7; weak D call: TRBD2 (5 bases). V dropped 4 bases and J dropped 5 bases, with 15 bases sitting between them. CDR3 length equals 14 residues. CDR1 and CDR2 (germline): MDHEN, SYDVKM. CDR3 loop: CASSSPGDGDEQYF. In DNA form, the CDR3 reads TGTGCCAGCAGTTCCCCGGGCGACGGGGACGAGCAGTACTTC.

The sample holds one count of this clonotype. The V gene is TRBV6-5, the J gene TRBJ2-7; unclear D gene. Germline V gene sequence: CDR1 MNHEY, CDR2 SVGAGI. This CDR3 comprises 13 residues. V lost 4 bases and J 7 bases, leaving 14 bases between the germline ends. The DNA of the CDR3 is TGTGCCAGCAGTTCCTTGGTCAGCCGGGAGCAGTACTTC. Its protein product is CASSSLVSREQYF.

The chain links TRBV11-2 to TRBJ1-2; D unresolved. The V gene lost 3 bases and the J gene lost 1 base, with 9 bases spanning the gap. This CDR3 has 14 residues. Germline-derived CDR1 and CDR2 are SGHAT and FQNNGV. The CDR3 coding sequence is TGTGCCAGCAGCTTCCGCCCGAGTAACTATGGCTACACCTTC. It yields the protein CASSFRPSNYGYTF.

This sequence joins TRBV9 and TRBJ1-2; D perhaps matches TRBD1 (5 bases). The CDR3 is made up of 13 amino acids. From germline, CDR1 is SGDLS and CDR2 YYNGEE. V was pared by 6 bases and J by 0 bases, with 9 bases between. The CDR3 DNA follows: TGTGCCAGCAACCAGGGAGCTAACTATGGCTACACCTTC. It is translated as CASNQGANYGYTF.